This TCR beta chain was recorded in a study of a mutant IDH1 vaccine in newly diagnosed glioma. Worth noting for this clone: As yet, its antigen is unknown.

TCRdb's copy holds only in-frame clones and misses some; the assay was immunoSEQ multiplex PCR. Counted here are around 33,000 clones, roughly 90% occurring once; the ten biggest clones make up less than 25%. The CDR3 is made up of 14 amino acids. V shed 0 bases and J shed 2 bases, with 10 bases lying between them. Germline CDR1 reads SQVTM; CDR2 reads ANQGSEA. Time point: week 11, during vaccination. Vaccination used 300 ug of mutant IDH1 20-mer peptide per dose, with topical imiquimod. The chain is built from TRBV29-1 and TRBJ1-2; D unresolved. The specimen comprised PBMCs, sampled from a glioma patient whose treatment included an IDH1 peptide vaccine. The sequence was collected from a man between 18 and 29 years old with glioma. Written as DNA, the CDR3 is TGCAGCGTTGAAGATGTCATTCGAAACTATGGCTACACCTTC. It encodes CSVEDVIRNYGYTF.